The 5 T cell receptor beta chains below all came from one sample that was sequenced in a study of identical twins. TCRdb reprocessed the 5' RACE reads via MiXCR and lists one record per CDR3 protein. The sample contains around 230,000 distinct CDR3 sequences, around 6.5% of which appear only once. This sample was also put to use in a study of T cells expressing NK-cell markers.

Sequenced: CD8+ T cells sorted from blood. The receptors stem from a woman between 18 and 29 years old in good health.

This clonotype has ten or more counts. The rearrangement uses TRBV12-3 or TRBV12-4 and TRBJ2-3, with a tentative D call TRBD2 (5 bases). Trimming pared 3 bases from V and 1 base from J, leaving 8 bases between. The CDR3 sequence is 14 residues long. The CDR3 sequence is CASSFSGGTDTQYF. The CDR3 DNA reads as TGTGCCAGCAGTTTCAGCGGCGGCACAGATACGCAGTATTTT.

This clonotype showed up just a few times. The J gene is TRBJ2-7, the V gene TRBV2; 8 bases fit TRBD1. Germline V lookup: CDR1 SNHLY, CDR2 FYNNEI. V gave up 3 bases and J gave up 6 bases; unmatched junction bases: 7. The CDR3 totals 14 residues. CDR3 loop: CASSDFQGAVEQYF. DNA of the CDR3: TGTGCCAGCAGTGATTTCCAGGGGGCGGTCGAGCAGTACTTC.

This clonotype appeared a few times. V usage is TRBV27 and J usage is TRBJ2-6, with D unclear. CDR1 and CDR2 from the germline V gene are MNHEY and SMNVEV (reference sequence). The CDR3 covers 15 residues. V was cut by 2 bases and J by 1 base, with 6 bases left in between. Written as DNA, the CDR3 is TGTGCCAGCAGTTTACTAGGGTCTGGGGCCAACGTCCTGACTTTC. Protein: CASSLLGSGANVLTF.

In its sample, this clonotype was seen many times. Written as DNA, the CDR3 is TGTGCCAGCAGCTTTGGACGGGGCAATCAGCCCCAGCATTTT. Translation gives CASSFGRGNQPQHF. The V call is TRBV5-6, the J call TRBJ1-5; D gene uncertain. The CDR3 contains 14 residues. V lost 2 bases and J lost 2, with 8 bases in between. CDR1 and CDR2 from the germline V gene are SGHDT and YYEEEE.

The chain recombines TRBV12-3 or TRBV12-4 with TRBJ2-1, with TRBD2 identical over 7 bases. The V and J ends lost 3 bases and 8 bases, in that order; junction bases with no gene match: 4. This CDR3 region has 13 residues. CDR3 DNA sequence: TGTGCCAGCAGTTTTGGGGGAGGGGATGAGCAGTTCTTC. Protein product: CASSFGGGDEQFF.